This TCR beta chain comes out of a study of early T cells in non-severe SARS-CoV-2 infection. This CDR3 spans 14 amino acids. V lost 4 bases, J lost 10 bases, and 7 bases stayed unmatched. Germline V gives CDR1 MGHDK, CDR2 SYGVNS. Via MiXCR, TCRdb re-called the 5' RACE reads, giving one row per CDR3 protein. The data contain some 54,000 distinct CDR3 sequences, 8% to 10% of them singletons. This receptor was obtained from an adult who was a healthcare worker with PCR-confirmed SARS-CoV-2 infection or an uninfected control (not recorded which). The chain carries TRBV25-1 and TRBJ2-1, with 10 bases identical to TRBD2. What was sequenced was whole blood. CDR3 loop: CASSAMTSGQEQFF. CDR3 coding DNA: TGTGCCAGCAGTGCCATGACTAGCGGGCAAGAGCAGTTCTTC.